The present entry profiles one T cell receptor beta chain with its context. Its antigen is not known. This record belongs to a study of B cell selection in AIRE deficiency. The sorted conventional CD4 T cells were gated as CD4+CD127+. Unrelated healthy donors provided the controls. Points from the study as a whole: Patient Tconv cells held approximately 30% of Treg sequences shared by healthy donors. AIRE-deficient Tconv and Treg repertoires matched healthy donors in TCRBV, CDR3 length, diversity.

Per the original data handling: Conventional T cell pools: roughly 110,000 distinct patient, 130,000 to 150,000 donor TCRbeta sequences. Assay used: immunoSEQ multiplex PCR; TCRdb lists only in-frame clones, some missing. V, J and clone size derive from that table, while D and trimming were established from the DNA sequence. The repertoire holds roughly 25,000 clones, with roughly 96% as singletons. This TCR was recovered from a human donor in good health. Specimen: CD4+CD127+ conventional T cells sorted from PBMCs.

CDR3 DNA: TGTGCCAGCAGCTTGGGGGATTCGGCTGGAAACACCATATATTTT. This encodes CASSLGDSAGNTIYF. The V and J genes are TRBV5-4 and TRBJ1-3; D is unresolved. The germline V and J ends were trimmed by 0 bases and 2 bases, with 9 bases remaining between them. The germline V gene has CDR1 SGHNT and CDR2 YYREEE (reference sequence). The CDR3 covers 15 residues.